This T cell receptor beta chain was obtained from a study of preoperative IRX-2 immunotherapy in early breast cancer. Germline assignment: CDR1 MDHEN and CDR2 SYDVKM. The CDR3 runs 16 residues. V was shortened by 5 bases and J by 2 bases, with 17 bases between the two germline ends. Noted treatment: preoperative locoregional IRX-2 cytokine immunotherapy. This phase Ib study tested locoregional IRX-2 cytokine immunotherapy given before surgery. Here immunoSEQ multiplex PCR was the method, and the copy in TCRdb shows in-frame clones only, minus some. The data contain about 34,000 clones, roughly 96% of them seen just once; the ten biggest clones take up about 6%.

This chain uses TRBV28 with TRBJ2-3, with D unclear. The material was obtained from a patient treated with IRX-2 immunotherapy. This receptor was taken from a human donor with breast cancer. The CDR3 nucleotides read TGTGCCAGCAGTATGGCAGTGAGTAGTGACACAGATACGCAGTATTTT. It yields the protein CASSMAVSSDTDTQYF.